Described below is a single TCR beta chain sequence and its context. Profiling relied on immunoSEQ multiplex PCR, and the TCRdb table lists in-frame clones only, not all of them. The table has approximately 81,000 clones, under 97% seen once; the top ten hold around 0.37%. This sample is drawn from a study of technical replicates of blood from a few donors. This CDR3 comprises 13 residues. Trimming cost V 4 bases and J 3 bases, with 11 bases left between them. The germline V gene has CDR1 GTSNPN and CDR2 SVGIG (reference sequence). The chain couples TRBV30 to TRBJ2-3, with D maybe TRBD2 (6 bases). The sequenced sample was T cells isolated from PBMCs. This TCR derives from a human donor in good health. The CDR3 DNA is TGTGCCTGGACTGGGGGGAGAACAGATACGCAGTATTTT. Protein product: CAWTGGRTDTQYF. Full variable domain (outside the CDR3, taken from reference TRBV30 and TRBJ2-3): SQTIHQWPATLVQPVGSPLSLECTVEGTSNPNLYWYRQAAGRGLQLLFYSVGIGQISSEVPQNLSASRPQDRQFILSSKKLLLSDSGFYLCAWTGGRTDTQYFGPGTRLTVL.